The next 2 T cell receptor beta chains were all read from a single sample in a study of shared clonotypes between healthy human individuals. This table comes from immunoSEQ multiplex PCR, and its TCRdb copy is limited to in-frame clones, with some not included. The data hold roughly 700,000 clones, with about 90% observed a single time. What was sequenced was memory CD8+ T cells from PBMCs. Indicated subset: CD45RO+ cells pooled with CCR7-negative TemRA cells. The source is a man younger than 35 in good health. Some clones in this sample may be carry-over from other donors' samples.

The genes are TRBV28 and TRBJ2-3, with 7 bases identical to TRBD1. The CDR3 consists of 14 residues. V trimming: 3 bases; J trimming: 5 bases; junction bases outside the gene matches: 5. Germline CDR1 MDHEN, CDR2 SYDVKM. As DNA, the CDR3 is TGTGCCAGCAGTTTGAACTACAGGGGAGATACGCAGTATTTT. It codes for CASSLNYRGDTQYF.

The chain has TRBV6-1 and TRBJ2-1, with TRBD2 identical over 10 bases. CDR1 and CDR2 from the germline V gene are MNHNS and SASEGT. The V and J ends lost 4 bases and 5 bases, in that order; junction bases with no gene match: 5. CDR3 length: 15 amino acids. DNA for the CDR3: TGTGCCAGCAGTGGGACTAGCGGCATTGACAATGAGCAGTTCTTC. This codes for CASSGTSGIDNEQFF.